The clone carrying this TCR beta chain was seen many times. The read terminates 3 residues before the CDR3 end, so the remaining end is supplied by the germline J gene. Germline CDR1 is SGHAT and CDR2 is FQNNGV. This CDR3 is built from 13 residues. V lost 1 base and J lost 5, with 8 bases in between. CVID and control samples used equivalent genomic DNA input. This table comes from immunoSEQ multiplex PCR, and its TCRdb copy is limited to in-frame clones, with some not included. This sample includes about 47,000 clones with no singletons; its ten biggest clones take up approximately 0.71%. This sample was taken from a study of T cell clonality in common variable immunodeficiency.

This clonotype originated in a person aged 18 to 75 in good health. The sample was peripheral blood mononuclear cells. The V and J genes are TRBV11-2 and TRBJ1-2; D call uncertain. The CDR3 sequence: CASSLVAGYGYTF. The CDR3 DNA, read in part, is TGTGCCAGCAGCTTAGTGGCGGGGTATGGC.